Shown below are 13 T cell receptor beta chains from a single sample sequenced in a study of T cells in Graves' hyperthyroidism and ophthalmopathy. It was RNA transcripts that yielded the amplified TCR beta CDR3 regions. Initially, a first-round RT-PCR of the TCR CDR3 employed the HTBI primer set. TCRdb used MiXCR to reprocess the multiplex PCR reads, holding one entry per CDR3 protein. The table has 350,000 to 500,000 distinct CDR3 sequences, approximately 15% seen once. The material sequenced was blood. Every receptor here comes from a woman between 18 and 30 years old with Graves' hyperthyroidism.

The chain couples TRBV29-1 to TRBJ2-7; 9 nucleotides match TRBD2. The length of the CDR3 is 13 residues. The trim removed 6 bases at V and 6 bases at J, leaving 9 bases unmatched. Germline V CDR1 and CDR2: SQVTM, ANQGSEA. CDR3 loop: CSVAPLAGSEQYF. The CDR3 DNA sequence: TGCAGCGTGGCCCCTCTAGCGGGAAGCGAGCAGTACTTC.

Written as DNA, the CDR3 is TGTGCCAGCAGTTTATCGGGACAGGGGGACCAAGAGACCCAGTACTTC. This sequence encodes CASSLSGQGDQETQYF. V gene TRBV28 combines with J gene TRBJ2-5; 11 bases fit TRBD1. In germline, CDR1 is MDHEN, CDR2 SYDVKM. Germline trimming cut 1 base from V and 0 bases from J; bases unmatched to any gene: 1. The CDR3 has 16 residues.

This clonotype appeared many times. This chain uses TRBV27 with TRBJ2-1, with D hard to call. The germline CDR1 and CDR2 sequences are MNHEY and SMNVEV (reference sequence). Trimming shortened V by 5 bases and J by 6 bases, and 11 bases separated the two germline ends. This CDR3 has 13 residues. DNA of the CDR3: TGTGCCAGCAGTATTGACTCCCTCAATGAGCAGTTCTTC. It yields the protein CASSIDSLNEQFF.

This clonotype occurred many times. V gene TRBV12-3 or TRBV12-4 combines with J gene TRBJ1-4, with 8 bases matching TRBD1. Unmatched junction bases numbered 10, after V lost 6 bases and J lost 4 bases. The CDR3 has 16 amino acids. CDR3 residues: CASRRTGRSRNEKLFF. DNA for the CDR3: TGTGCCAGCAGACGGACAGGGCGAAGCCGTAATGAAAAACTGTTTTTT.

The V gene is TRBV25-1, the J gene TRBJ1-5; 9 bases agree with TRBD1. CDR3 size: 15 residues. Germline CDR1 and CDR2: MGHDK and SYGVNS. The trim removed 3 bases at V and 5 bases at J, leaving 5 bases unmatched. The chain's CDR3 is CASSDPRQGDQPQHF. In DNA form, the CDR3 reads TGTGCCAGCAGTGATCCGAGACAGGGGGATCAGCCCCAGCATTTT.

The gene calls are TRBV6-1 and TRBJ2-1; tentatively, D is TRBD1 (8 bases). The CDR3 runs to 15 residues. Per germline, CDR1 MNHNS and CDR2 SASEGT. The V gene lost 6 bases and the J gene lost 4 bases, with 16 bases spanning the gap. CDR3 protein: CASRRDRGLYNEQFF. CDR3 nucleotides: TGTGCCAGCAGACGAGACAGGGGACTATACAATGAGCAGTTCTTC.

This clonotype came up many times. This chain connects TRBV28 to TRBJ2-7; D is possibly TRBD1 (5 bases). Germline V gene sequence: CDR1 MDHEN, CDR2 SYDVKM. CDR3 length: 14 residues. V was clipped by 4 bases and J by 2 bases, with 12 bases between them. The CDR3 region is CASSWAGSTYEQYF. For the CDR3, the DNA is TGTGCCAGCAGTTGGGCAGGGTCTACCTACGAGCAGTACTTC.

V and J are TRBV9 and TRBJ1-1; TRBD1 might be the D (5 bases). The CDR3 consists of 16 residues. Deletions cut 0 bases from V and 4 bases from J, with 16 bases between. Germline CDR1 SGDLS, CDR2 YYNGEE. CDR3 nucleotide sequence: TGTGCCAGCAGCGTAGTCGGGATGACAGCCTCCACTGAAGCTTTCTTT. As protein: CASSVVGMTASTEAFF.

The CDR3 protein is CASNRGNSPLHF. CDR3 bases: TGTGCCAGCAACCGGGGAAATTCACCCCTCCACTTT. The rearrangement joins TRBV28 to TRBJ1-6; D uncertain. Per the germline V gene, CDR1 is MDHEN and CDR2 is SYDVKM. This CDR3 is 12 amino acids long. Trimming took 7 bases from V and 7 from J, leaving 8 bases between them. Drawing the rest from reference TRBV28 and TRBJ1-6, the complete variable domain is DVKVTQSSRYLVKRTGEKVFLECVQDMDHENMFWYRQDPGLGLRLIYFSYDVKMKEKGDIPEGYSVSREKKERFSLILESASTNQTSMYLCASNRGNSPLHFGNGTRLTVT.

This clonotype was detected once. The chain has TRBV19 and TRBJ1-2, with a tentative D call TRBD1 (5 bases). Germline V lookup: CDR1 LNHDA, CDR2 SQIVND (reference sequence). The V and J ends lost 8 bases and 4 bases respectively, with 14 bases between them. There are 13 residues in the CDR3. CDR3 loop: CASWDRRIYGYTF. Written as DNA, the CDR3 is TGTGCCAGTTGGGACCGCAGAATCTATGGCTACACCTTC. The variable domain in full, with the rest retrieved from reference TRBV19 and TRBJ1-2, is DGGITQSPKYLFRKEGQNVTLSCEQNLNHDAMYWYRQDPGQGLRLIYYSQIVNDFQKGDIAEGYSVSREKKESFPLTVTSAQKNPTAFYLCASWDRRIYGYTFGSGTRLTVV.

This clonotype has more than one count but fewer than ten. The chain employs TRBV28 and TRBJ1-6; D unresolved. Germline CDR1 reads MDHEN; CDR2 reads SYDVKM. V was trimmed by 2 bases and J by 14 bases, leaving 10 bases between them. This CDR3 region has 12 residues. The CDR3 DNA sequence: TGTGCCAGCAGTTTAGGTGGGAGGTCCCTCCACTTT. It specifies CASSLGGRSLHF.

The chain couples TRBV25-1 to TRBJ2-3; tentative D call: TRBD1 (5 bases). Per germline, CDR1 MGHDK and CDR2 SYGVNS. The germline V and J ends were trimmed by 4 bases and 2 bases, with 10 bases remaining between them. This CDR3 comprises 14 residues. The CDR3: CASSVGQNTDTQYF. The CDR3 DNA sequence: TGTGCCAGCAGTGTGGGGCAGAACACAGATACGCAGTATTTT.

There are many counts of this clonotype. The rearrangement links TRBV11-1 to TRBJ2-7; D is possibly TRBD1 (6 bases). V was cut by 5 bases and J by 0 bases, with 14 bases left in between. The CDR3 extends over 15 amino acids. The V gene's germline CDR1 is SGHAT and CDR2 FQDESV (reference sequence). In nucleotides, the CDR3 is TGTGCCAGCAGCCAGACGGACAGTAGCTCCTACGAGCAGTACTTC. It is translated as CASSQTDSSSYEQYF.